This paragraph covers one TCR beta chain sequence. It lacks a known antigen. Per-nucleotide qualities are absent, and no much larger clonotype sits a single base away. In total, approximately 700 healthy bone marrow donors made up the cohort. All cohort members were sampled while nominally healthy, although unrecorded immune exposures were likely present. CMV serostatus was positive for about 270 and negative for about half of the roughly 700 cohort members, and was not recorded for this donor. Each donor provided a peripheral blood sample, and peripheral blood mononuclear cells were used for TCR beta sequencing. Genomic DNA was extracted from the blood cell samples with the Qiagen DNeasy Blood Extraction Kit. This entry belongs to a study of cytomegalovirus exposure and HLA in healthy donors (dated by TCRdb to the late 2010s). Regarding the complete study: In an earlier analysis of 450 to 750 of the donors, 276 Gb of sequence data and approximately 100 million unique TCR beta sequences from roughly 180 million T cells were reported. Among about 400 genotyped donors of the cohort, an average of roughly 230,000 unique TCR beta nucleotide sequences was sequenced per donor, of which about 18% were non-productive. A separate validation cohort of 100 to 150 different subjects was used in addition to the roughly 620-subject first cohort. The study profiled the T cell repertoires of 500 to 800 subjects by immunosequencing and related them to cytomegalovirus serostatus. A later analysis re-examined previously published TCR beta repertoires from roughly 720 donors and added high-resolution HLA genotyping to investigate patterns of TCR occurrence. An earlier analysis of more than 450 of the donors used high-throughput TCR beta sequencing to judge whether each TCR beta V gene segment behaved as functional or pseudogenic. HLA typing included class I and class II loci at four-digit resolution. To predict cytomegalovirus infection status, the study combined high-throughput TCR immunosequencing, statistical association of individual TCRs with disease status, and machine learning. The study aimed to test whether cataloging public T cell receptors could reveal signatures of past pathogen exposure. A handful of DR-DQ haplotypes were handled as single units for association and clustering because linkage in the cohort was strong. All discovery cohort repertoires had been generated using a single sequencing platform. An early release covering 500 to 750 HLA-typed donors comprised about 300 gigabases of sequencing data and approximately 80 million unique TCR sequences. Donor age, sex, ethnicity and CMV serostatus were collected together with the repertoire data. The genetic ancestry cluster associated with self-reported Caucasian donors included 81% of the roughly 390 genotyped donors. Rather than using new phenotypic data, the later analysis identified candidate immune exposures from TCR beta sequences and from how often those sequences occurred across donors. The number of typed donors differed by locus: roughly 629-630 for A, B, C, DRB1 and DQB1; some 500 for DQA1; approximately 610 for DPA1; and roughly 490 for DPB1. A later genetic analysis used genome-wide SNP genotypes for about 65% of the 666 donors, treating that subset as a discovery cohort. The investigation overall reported the following: A later analysis associated about 17,000 TCR beta sequences with specific HLA alleles at a false discovery rate of 0.05. A cluster of highly shared sequence variants was judged likely to represent a technical artifact of the sequencing pipeline. According to a later analysis, TCR association rates differed among HLA loci, with DRB1 alleles showing the most associated TCRs and HLA-C alleles showing the fewest. An association between a missense DCLRE1C variant and V-gene and J-gene trimming of TCR beta chains was found in a later genetic analysis and replicated in an independent cohort. Linkage disequilibrium might explain the correlated functional status among segregating V segments, but an unknown experimental factor could not be ruled out. The cohort was sequenced for TCR beta chains only, and without alpha or paired-chain data the features that could be detected were limited. The classifier was reported to diagnose cytomegalovirus status with high specificity and sensitivity in both the original and validation cohorts. In an earlier analysis of approximately 590 of the donors, most TCR beta V segments appeared in productive rearrangements about 90% or about 30% of the time, broadly matching IMGT annotations. According to a later analysis, most CMV-associated TCR beta chains appeared to be HLA-restricted, and the HLA associations seemed to be driven largely by CMV exposure. In the study, 164 TCR beta chains were listed as associated with cytomegalovirus. When HLA alleles, especially DR and DQ, strongly co-occurred, attributing TCR associations to individual alleles was difficult. Because counts were too low, around 18 rarely observed V segments, including chromosome 9 orphons, were left out of the earlier analysis of a few hundred of the donors. Compared with the approximately 700-donor mean, donors in an Asian-associated ancestry cluster had fewer N-insertions in productive TCRs, according to a later genetic analysis. It was suggested by the authors that the approach could potentially be generalized to other disease states and immunological phenotypes. While some public TCRs were present in many individuals, most TCR sequences turned up only very rarely across donors. Because some donors lacked HLA typing at each locus, the association tests relied only on the typed subset. Compared with equally common non-associated chains, HLA-associated TCR beta chains in a later analysis were more clonally expanded and had lower generation probabilities. Sequencing depth was assumed to be roughly uniform across donors in the presence/absence analyses, though that assumption may not hold. Immune exposure information for the cohort was limited to CMV serostatus. Three of the identified cytomegalovirus-associated TCR beta chains were confirmed in vitro to be specific for cytomegalovirus antigens. A further reported finding was that TCR beta sequences accurately predicted the HLA-A and HLA-B alleles for most subjects in the first cohort. Several of the top co-occurrence clusters appeared to be linked to parvovirus B19, influenza, CMV and Epstein-Barr virus, according to a later analysis. Some IMGT-functional V segments, including TRBV6-2 and TRBV6-3, could not be distinguished by the 87-base-pair reads and were therefore excluded.

The library came from the immunoSEQ multiplex PCR assay. For the multiplex PCR, a mixture combining 60 forward primers for TCR Vbeta segments and 13 reverse primers for TCR Jbeta segments was used. The CDR3 region of rearranged TCR beta genes was amplified from genomic DNA with a multiplex PCR assay. Amplified TCR beta libraries were sequenced as 87-base-pair reads on the Illumina HiSeq System. The study's own analysis went as follows. Across the 670 or so repertoires, a later analysis counted about 81 million unique TCR beta chains, roughly 11 million of which were shared by at least two donors. Raw reads were error-corrected and collapsed into unique sequences with a nearest-neighbor algorithm that merged closely related sequences to remove PCR and sequencing errors. V, D and J gene segments were assigned by aligning CDR3 sequences to IMGT reference sequences. For a sequence to be retained, a match of at least six nucleotides to both a V gene segment and a J gene segment was required. A rearrangement was called productive if the CDR3 had no stop codons and remained in frame with V and J, and every other rearrangement was called non-productive. Following IMGT convention, CDR3 was defined as the stretch from the second conserved V-encoded cysteine up to the conserved J-encoded phenylalanine. The earlier analysis of roughly 590 of the donors excluded any sequence lacking an unambiguous match to a single V gene segment. An earlier analysis of 587 of the donors called V segments functional above 56.7% productive rearrangements and segregating when the between-donor standard deviation exceeded 5%. A statistical classification framework was built to diagnose cytomegalovirus status from the catalog of TCR beta chain sequences. V and J gene assignment, in a later analysis, came from comparing TCR nucleotide sequences with IMGT/GENE-DB human TR gene sequences. In a later analysis, CDR3 sequences and most-parsimonious VDJ recombination scenarios were assigned using the TCRdist pipeline. In a later analysis, each TCR beta chain was defined by its CDR3 amino acid sequence together with its V-gene family, and reads without a unique V-gene family were excluded. To address suspected cross-contamination and a sequencing artifact, a later analysis removed under 600 highly shared, low-generation-probability nucleotide sequences. In a later analysis, a clonal expansion index for each public chain was calculated from normalized within-repertoire ranks of inferred template counts. A later analysis computed generation probabilities with a VDJ recombination model fitted to out-of-frame rearrangements, and checked the results against IGoR. Hypergeometric tests were used in a later analysis to score TCR-TCR, TCR-HLA and TCR-CMV co-occurrence, with a repertoire-size bias correction applied to the TCR pairs. To estimate false discovery rates, a later analysis permuted the HLA or CMV assignments 20 times. A later analysis grouped co-occurring TCRs with DBSCAN, adding TCRdist sequence similarity when clustering within HLA-allele-positive subsets. Repertoires with fewer than 30,000 or more than 120,000 public chains, plus five repertoires with anomalous nucleotide sharing, were excluded from co-occurrence clustering. TCRdb stores this immuneACCESS table with in-frame sequences only. Part of the clones is absent; in the studies checked, under half of the shortfall reflects unresolved V genes, and no reason is known for the rest. That table furnishes V, J and clone size, whereas the DNA furnished D and trimming. Within this sample are 80,000 to 100,000 clones, with over 65% of them counted one time only. About a tenth of the sample is held by the ten biggest clonotypes.

Germline trimming: 6 bases from V, 3 bases from J; junction bases outside gene matches: 8. The CDR3 contains 15 residues, cysteine and phenylalanine counted. Here the CDR3 DNA is all that survives: 45 bases in frame from base 1. The CDR1 and CDR2 encoded by the germline V gene are MNHNS and SASEGT. Sequencing was performed on PBMCs. This chain joins TRBV6-1 to TRBJ1-5; 7 bases in the junction line up with TRBD1. The source is a human donor in good health. The nucleotide sequence is TGTGCCAGCAGATTTCAGGGGGTAGTCAATCAGCCCCAGCATTTT. Translated, this is CASRFQGVVNQPQHF.